Following are 30 T cell receptor beta chains from one sample sequenced in a study of CD8+CD57+ T cells in acquired aplastic anemia. An expansion of CD8+CD57+ cells by flow cytometry had been shown in patients chosen for sequencing. Genomic DNA templated the TCR beta VDJ and CDR3 profiling. TCRdb fed the reads into MiXCR, producing one record per CDR3 protein. Of 400,000 to 600,000 distinct CDR3 sequences listed, approximately 32% are singletons. Material for sequencing was sorted CD4+, CD8+, or CD8+CD57+ T cells (not recorded which) from PBMCs. All receptors come from a human donor with aplastic anemia.

This clonotype was detected only a few times. The chain carries TRBV5-1 and TRBJ2-5; D possibly corresponds to TRBD1 (5 bases). The CDR3 extends over 13 amino acids. Germline V lookup: CDR1 SGHRS, CDR2 YFSETQ. V was shortened by 2 bases and J by 5 bases, with 10 bases between the two germline ends. The CDR3 DNA is TGCGCCAGCAGCTTTTGGCAGGGCGAGACCCAGTACTTC. The encoded protein is CASSFWQGETQYF.

The chain carries TRBV20-1 and TRBJ1-6; 7 positions agree with TRBD1. J lost 7 bases, V lost 1 base, and 10 bases had no gene match. CDR1 is DFQATT, CDR2 SNEGSKA, per germline (reference sequence). The CDR3 length is 16 residues. As DNA, the CDR3 is TGCAGTGCTAGAGCCCCCAGGGGGATTAAGAATTCACCCCTCCACTTT. Its protein product is CSARAPRGIKNSPLHF.

The table lists this clonotype with many counts. The V call is TRBV19, the J call TRBJ1-2; TRBD1 matches at 10 bases. CDR3 length: 15 residues. The ends lost 6 bases at V and 5 bases at J; junction bases unmatched: 9. The germline gives CDR1 LNHDA, CDR2 SQIVND (reference sequence). The CDR3 is CASSKQGTGVYGYTF. For the CDR3, the DNA is TGTGCCAGTAGCAAACAGGGGACAGGGGTGTATGGCTACACCTTC. Full variable domain (missing parts from reference TRBV19 and TRBJ1-2): DGGITQSPKYLFRKEGQNVTLSCEQNLNHDAMYWYRQDPGQGLRLIYYSQIVNDFQKGDIAEGYSVSREKKESFPLTVTSAQKNPTAFYLCASSKQGTGVYGYTFGSGTRLTVV.

This clonotype has just a few counts. This chain joins TRBV7-9 and TRBJ1-1; D is unresolved. Germline CDR1 SEHNR, CDR2 FQNEAQ (reference sequence). The V and J ends lost 3 bases and 0 bases respectively, with 11 bases between them. The CDR3 spans 15 residues. The chain's CDR3 is CASSLRIQMNTEAFF. The CDR3 region has the DNA TGTGCCAGCAGCTTGAGAATACAGATGAACACTGAAGCTTTCTTT.

This clonotype has only a few counts. Being one base from a much bigger clone, this may be a read error. V is TRBV19 and J is TRBJ2-1; 7 bases fit TRBD2. From germline, CDR1 is LNHDA and CDR2 SQIVND (reference sequence). The CDR3 contains 13 residues. V shed 8 bases and J 5 bases; nucleotides not matched to a gene: 6. CDR3 nucleotide sequence: TGTGCCAGTGGTCGCGGGGGACACAATGAGCAGTTCTTC. This translates into CASGRGGHNEQFF.

The chain joins TRBV30 to TRBJ1-2; D uncertain. The CDR3 totals 14 residues. The V end lost 2 bases, the J end lost 3 bases, and 13 bases lay between the germline ends. CDR1 GTSNPN and CDR2 SVGIG come from the germline V gene (reference sequence). In DNA, the CDR3 is TGTGCCTGGAGTCGGCTCCTGGTTGACTATGGCTACACCTTC. This codes for CAWSRLLVDYGYTF.

This chain uses TRBV2 with TRBJ1-1, with 7 bases matching TRBD1. This CDR3 region has 18 residues. Germline V gene lookup returns CDR1 SNHLY and CDR2 FYNNEI. The V and J ends lost 3 bases and 3 bases, in that order; junction bases with no gene match: 16. The CDR3 reads CASSEPRDSRPIDTEAFF. The CDR3 bases are TGTGCCAGCAGTGAGCCCCGGGACAGCCGGCCGATTGACACTGAAGCTTTCTTT.

This clonotype showed up many times. The gene calls are TRBV7-8 and TRBJ1-6; tentatively, D is TRBD1 (5 bases). The CDR3 extends over 15 amino acids. V was clipped by 5 bases and J by 8 bases, with 16 bases between them. Germline V gives CDR1 SGHVS, CDR2 FQNEAQ. The CDR3 DNA is TGTGCCAGCAGCCTACCCACCCGGGGCCATTCACCCCTCCACTTT. Translation: CASSLPTRGHSPLHF. The entire variable domain, with the rest obtained from reference TRBV7-8 and TRBJ1-6, is as follows: GAGVSQSPRYKVAKRGQDVALRCDPISGHVSLFWYQQALGQGPEFLTYFQNEAQLDKSGLPSDRFFAERPEGSVSTLKIQRTQQEDSAVYLCASSLPTRGHSPLHFGNGTRLTVT.

This clonotype was seen a handful of times. This chain connects TRBV5-1 to TRBJ1-5, with a tentative D call TRBD1 (5 bases). This CDR3 region has 15 residues. Germline V gives CDR1 SGHRS, CDR2 YFSETQ. V was cut by 1 base and J by 4 bases, with 12 bases left in between. The CDR3, as DNA: TGCGCCAGCAGCTTGAGAGGGGAGATTAATCAGCCCCAGCATTTT. Its protein product is CASSLRGEINQPQHF.

This clonotype has just a few counts. The V call is TRBV20-1, the J call TRBJ2-2; D gene ambiguous. The CDR3 loop spans 15 amino acids. V lost 4 bases to trimming and J lost 0 bases, with 12 bases between them. In germline, CDR1 is DFQATT, CDR2 SNEGSKA (reference sequence). The CDR3 nucleotides read TGCAGTGCTACCAGACCGTTATCGAACACCGGGGAGCTGTTTTTT. Its protein is CSATRPLSNTGELFF.

This chain joins TRBV30 and TRBJ1-3; D is ambiguous. Germline V lookup: CDR1 GTSNPN, CDR2 SVGIG (reference sequence). V shed 8 bases and J shed 4 bases, with 18 bases lying between them. The CDR3 runs to 14 residues. In DNA form, the CDR3 reads TGTGCCACATCTCCTGGCCCTCGCGGAAACACCATATATTTT. Translating it yields CATSPGPRGNTIYF.

With regard to this clonotype: This may come from a read error, since a much larger clone is one base off. The rearrangement joins TRBV7-2 to TRBJ1-5, with no clear D. The CDR3 is made up of 13 amino acids. Germline values: CDR1 SGHTA, CDR2 FQGNSA. V dropped 6 bases and J dropped 6 bases, with 12 bases sitting between them. CDR3 bases: TGTGCCAGCAGTTACAGAGTCAGTCAGCCCCAGCATTTT. Translation: CASSYRVSQPQHF.

This clonotype occurred many times. The J gene is TRBJ1-3, the V gene TRBV2; D gene ambiguous. The CDR3 covers 13 residues. Deletions cut 6 bases from V and 4 bases from J, with 10 bases between. Per germline, CDR1 SNHLY and CDR2 FYNNEI. Here the CDR3 reads CASSLMTGNTIYF. The CDR3 DNA is TGTGCCAGCAGCCTTATGACAGGAAACACCATATATTTT.

This clonotype was counted many times. V usage is TRBV20-1 and J usage is TRBJ1-5; possibly TRBD1 for D (6 bases). CDR3 length: 11 amino acids. Germline loops: CDR1 DFQATT, CDR2 SNEGSKA (reference sequence). The CDR3 sequence is CEAGARQPQHF. In nucleotides, the CDR3 is TGCGAGGCGGGGGCCCGTCAGCCCCAGCATTTT.

This clonotype was picked up many times. The chain carries TRBV7-6 and TRBJ1-2, with a weak D call TRBD1 (5 bases). This CDR3 has 13 amino acids. Germline CDR1 and CDR2: SGHVS and FNYEAQ. V shed 5 bases and J shed 7 bases, with 14 bases lying between them. This CDR3 is CASSPRGGSGYTF. The CDR3 bases are TGTGCCAGCAGCCCCCGCGGGGGGAGTGGCTACACCTTC. The complete variable domain, with remaining parts taken from reference TRBV7-6 and TRBJ1-2, reads GAGVSQSPRYKVTKRGQDVALRCDPISGHVSLYWYRQALGQGPEFLTYFNYEAQQDKSGLPNDRFSAERPEGSISTLTIQRTEQRDSAMYRCASSPRGGSGYTFGSGTRLTVV.

On this clonotype: One end of the junction fails to match germline, which may point to a read error. The rearrangement uses TRBV6-1 and TRBJ2-7; D is undetermined. CDR1 MNHNS and CDR2 SASEGT come from the germline V gene. The CDR3 consists of 12 residues. This CDR3 is CTSRAATYEQYF. The CDR3 coding sequence is TGTACCAGCAGAGCCGCCACCTACGAGCAGTACTTC.

This clonotype was observed at least ten times. The V and J genes are TRBV6-1 and TRBJ2-7, with D uncertain. The germline V gene encodes CDR1 MNHNS and CDR2 SASEGT. This CDR3 spans 14 amino acids. V lost 1 base and J lost 2, with 9 bases in between. The CDR3 here is CASSEGGGPYEQYF. CDR3 DNA sequence: TGTGCCAGCAGTGAAGGGGGTGGCCCCTACGAGCAGTACTTC.

The chain recombines TRBV9 with TRBJ2-7; D uncertain. With 3 bases removed from V and 3 bases from J, the gap between germline ends came to 10 bases. The CDR3 covers 13 residues. Germline V gene lookup returns CDR1 SGDLS and CDR2 YYNGEE. The CDR3 spells CASSETRHYEQYF. CDR3 coding DNA: TGTGCCAGCAGCGAGACACGCCACTACGAGCAGTACTTC.

V and J are TRBV5-1 and TRBJ2-7, with 10 bases lining up with TRBD1. Germline V gene data show CDR1 as SGHRS and CDR2 as YFSETQ. The CDR3 runs 16 residues. With 4 bases clipped from V and 9 bases from J, the junction kept 16 bases outside the gene matches. The CDR3 reads CASSLQPPGQGSGQYF. The CDR3 DNA reads TGCGCCAGCAGCCTTCAACCTCCGGGACAGGGGTCCGGGCAGTACTTC.

The CDR3 here is CASSQTSGREQQYF. Written as DNA, the CDR3 is TGCGCCAGCAGCCAGACTAGTGGGAGAGAGCAGCAGTACTTC. The V gene is TRBV5-1, the J gene TRBJ2-7, with D possibly TRBD2 on 6 matching bases. V lost 4 bases and J lost 8, with 19 bases in between. The CDR3 length is 14 residues. The V gene's germline CDR1 is SGHRS and CDR2 YFSETQ.

Ten or more counts support this clonotype. The V call is TRBV2, the J call TRBJ1-6; D remains unclear. This CDR3 comprises 15 residues. Trimming left V 6 bases short and J 7 bases short, with 16 bases between. The germline V gene has CDR1 SNHLY and CDR2 FYNNEI. As DNA, the CDR3 is TGTGCCAGCAGGGGAGACACAGCGGAGAATTCACCCCTCCACTTT. Protein sequence: CASRGDTAENSPLHF.

With regard to this clonotype: A much bigger clone sits one base away, suggesting this may be a read error. The chain is built from TRBV6-1 and TRBJ1-6; D unclear. Germline CDR1 reads MNHNS; CDR2 reads SASEGT. The CDR3 contains 13 residues. Trimming cost V 1 base and J 9 bases, with 7 bases left between them. CDR3 DNA: TGTGCCAGCAGTGAAGTGGAGAGTTCACCCCTCCACTTT. Translated: CASSEVESSPLHF.

This clonotype was recorded at least ten times. The chain couples TRBV11-1 to TRBJ2-7; the D is unclear. The CDR3 extends over 14 amino acids. Germline V lookup: CDR1 SGHAT, CDR2 FQDESV (reference sequence). Trimming removed 5 bases from V and 2 bases from J, with 13 bases in between. CDR3 nucleotides: TGTGCCAGCAGCCTAGTCGACACCACCTACGAGCAGTACTTC. It is translated as CASSLVDTTYEQYF.

As for this clonotype: At one boundary the junction diverges from the germline segment, which might be a read error. CDR3 amino acids: CASSSPQAATYEQCF. In nucleotides, the CDR3 is TGTGCCAGCAGTTCACCCCAAGCGGCGACTTACGAGCAGTGCTTC. The chain is built from TRBV6-9 and TRBJ2-7; D is perhaps TRBD2 (5 bases). Germline lookup yields CDR1 MNHGY and CDR2 SVAAGI. The CDR3 covers 15 residues.

J is TRBJ1-4 and V is TRBV19; D unclear. Germline CDR1 LNHDA, CDR2 SQIVND (reference sequence). The CDR3 sequence is 15 residues long. The V end was cut by 4 bases, the J end by 4 bases, with 13 bases between. The CDR3 nucleotides are TGTGCCAGTAGTACTTTCTCGGGGAGTAATGAAAAACTGTTTTTT. Protein product: CASSTFSGSNEKLFF.

This clonotype was found a few times. The CDR3 sequence: CASSRQGLGTEAFF. The CDR3 bases are TGTGCCAGCAGTCGACAGGGGTTGGGCACTGAAGCTTTCTTT. This chain uses TRBV6-1 with TRBJ1-1; 8 bases align to TRBD1. The CDR3 totals 14 residues. Unmatched junction bases numbered 6, after V lost 5 bases and J lost 4 bases. CDR1 is MNHNS, CDR2 SASEGT, per germline.

This clonotype was observed many times. The chain is built from TRBV2 and TRBJ1-6; tentative D call: TRBD1 (5 bases). The CDR3 runs to 15 residues. The V and J ends lost 11 bases and 5 bases respectively, with 19 bases between them. Germline V lookup: CDR1 SNHLY, CDR2 FYNNEI. The CDR3 DNA follows: TGTGCCGGGACCCGAGACAGCCCAGATAATTCACCCCTCCACTTT. Translated, it gives CAGTRDSPDNSPLHF.

The CDR3 spells CASSEGGMSNQPQHF. In DNA, the CDR3 is TGTGCCAGCTCTGAGGGAGGCATGAGCAATCAGCCCCAGCATTTT. The chain is built from TRBV18 and TRBJ1-5; D gene ambiguous. CDR1 is KGHSH, CDR2 LQKENI, per germline. Trimming took off 6 bases at V and 1 base at J, with 13 bases between the two ends. This CDR3 is 15 amino acids long.

The chain employs TRBV19 and TRBJ2-2; TRBD1 agrees at 7 bases. CDR3 length: 15 amino acids. Germline V lookup: CDR1 LNHDA, CDR2 SQIVND (reference sequence). Losses at the gene ends were 2 bases for V and 4 bases for J; bases not matched to a gene: 4. The DNA of the CDR3 is TGTGCCAGTAGTATACAGGGACAGAGCACCGGGGAGCTGTTTTTT. Its translation: CASSIQGQSTGELFF.

The chain has TRBV2 and TRBJ1-1, with a possible D match to TRBD1 (6 bases). V lost 3 bases and J 6 bases, leaving 11 bases between the germline ends. Germline assignment: CDR1 SNHLY and CDR2 FYNNEI. The CDR3 sequence is 13 residues long. CDR3 DNA: TGTGCCAGCAGTGACAGGGGCGCCGCTGAAGCTTTCTTT. Its protein product is CASSDRGAAEAFF.